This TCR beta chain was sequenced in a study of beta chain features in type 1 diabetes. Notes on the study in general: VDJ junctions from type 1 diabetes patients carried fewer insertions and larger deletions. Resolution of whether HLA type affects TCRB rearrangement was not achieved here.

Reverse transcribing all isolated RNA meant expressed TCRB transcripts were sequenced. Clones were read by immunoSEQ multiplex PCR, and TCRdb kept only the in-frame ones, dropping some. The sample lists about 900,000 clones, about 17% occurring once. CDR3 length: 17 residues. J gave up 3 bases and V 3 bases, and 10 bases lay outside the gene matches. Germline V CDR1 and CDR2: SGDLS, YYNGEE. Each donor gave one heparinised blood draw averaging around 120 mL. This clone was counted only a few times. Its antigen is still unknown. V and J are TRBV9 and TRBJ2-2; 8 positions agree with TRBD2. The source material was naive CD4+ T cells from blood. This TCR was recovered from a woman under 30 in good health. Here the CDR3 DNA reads TGTGCCAGCAGCGAAACGGTAGCGGGACGACACACCGGGGAGCTGTTTTTT. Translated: CASSETVAGRHTGELFF.